A selection of T cell receptor beta chains follows, all from one sample in a study of T cell repertoires in aging, cancer and after chemotherapy. TCRdb re-derived calls from the multiplex PCR reads in MiXCR, one entry per CDR3 protein. The sample lists thousands of distinct CDR3 sequences; around a quarter were seen once. Sequenced: blood. These receptors came from a human donor in good health. CDR3s leave out the opening cysteine and the closing phenylalanine or tryptophan. Each record gives: CDR3 protein, clone size, J gene, V gene. Not every row has a clone size; where given, it reads once, few, many or a size class.

CDR3aa: ASSLLAGGPGDTQY
abundance: NA
j_gene: TRBJ2-3
v_gene: TRBV7-2

CDR3aa: SAPLGARSYNEQF
abundance: once
j_gene: TRBJ2-1
v_gene: TRBV20-1

CDR3aa: ASGYGQGMGGYT
abundance: few
j_gene: TRBJ1-2
v_gene: TRBV12-5

CDR3aa: ASSQTTGELF
abundance: NA
j_gene: TRBJ2-2
v_gene: TRBV6-2/TRBV6-3

CDR3aa: ASSSQGGPYEQY
abundance: medium-sized
j_gene: TRBJ2-7
v_gene: TRBV7-9

CDR3aa: ASSEASGSYNEQF
abundance: medium-sized
j_gene: TRBJ2-1
v_gene: TRBV7-2

CDR3aa: ASSRTGVDSPLH
abundance: medium-sized
j_gene: TRBJ1-6
v_gene: TRBV7-2

CDR3aa: ASSPPDRIRSYEQY
abundance: few
j_gene: TRBJ2-7
v_gene: TRBV18

CDR3aa: ASSDTSRGSYEQY
abundance: few
j_gene: TRBJ2-7
v_gene: TRBV27

CDR3aa: ASSIRTDYIDTQY
abundance: NA
j_gene: TRBJ2-3
v_gene: TRBV28

CDR3aa: ASSSKRTANEKLF
abundance: medium-sized
j_gene: TRBJ1-4
v_gene: TRBV27

CDR3aa: ASSGGQGYNEQF
abundance: NA
j_gene: TRBJ2-1
v_gene: TRBV25-1

CDR3aa: ASTTTGYGQPQH
abundance: medium-sized
j_gene: TRBJ1-5
v_gene: TRBV6-2/TRBV6-3

CDR3aa: ASSQTPGQHTGELF
abundance: medium-sized
j_gene: TRBJ2-2
v_gene: TRBV4-3

CDR3aa: ATKARVGTDTQY
abundance: NA
j_gene: TRBJ2-3
v_gene: TRBV24-1

CDR3aa: ASRASTGSNYEQY
abundance: once
j_gene: TRBJ2-7
v_gene: TRBV12-3/TRBV12-4

CDR3aa: ASSHTSGINTGELF
abundance: few
j_gene: TRBJ2-2
v_gene: TRBV27